Ten or more counts support the clone carrying this T cell receptor (beta chain). The study excluded patients with other autoimmune diseases, uncontrolled infections, pregnancy or lactation. It was on clinical symptoms, serum thyroxine, TRAb, thyroid ultrasound and orbital computed tomography that diagnosis relied. This entry is derived from a study of Graves' ophthalmopathy and Graves' hyperthyroidism. The authors amplified TCR beta CDR3 regions, and they did so from RNA transcripts for repertoire sequencing. RT-PCR in the first round used HTBI primers; a second-round multiplex PCR followed. TCRdb reprocessed the multiplex PCR reads via MiXCR and lists one record per CDR3 protein. The table records 500,000 to 600,000 distinct CDR3 sequences, approximately 37% of them present only once. Germline CDR1 and CDR2: SGHRS and YFSETQ. CDR3 size: 17 residues. V lost 0 bases, J lost 0 bases, and 10 bases lay in between.

V is TRBV5-1 and J is TRBJ2-6, with D perhaps given as TRBD1 or TRBD2 (5 bases each). The clonotype was recovered from an adult man with Graves' hyperthyroidism. Sequenced: peripheral blood or thyroid tissue (not recorded which). The CDR3 bases are TGCGCCAGCAGCTTGGCCGGGACCGTCTCTGGGGCCAACGTCCTGACTTTC. It is translated as CASSLAGTVSGANVLTF. The variable domain in full, with the rest retrieved from reference TRBV5-1 and TRBJ2-6, is KAGVTQTPRYLIKTRGQQVTLSCSPISGHRSVSWYQQTPGQGLQFLFEYFSETQRNKGNFPGRFSGRQFSNSRSEMNVSTLELGDSALYLCASSLAGTVSGANVLTFGAGSRLTVL.